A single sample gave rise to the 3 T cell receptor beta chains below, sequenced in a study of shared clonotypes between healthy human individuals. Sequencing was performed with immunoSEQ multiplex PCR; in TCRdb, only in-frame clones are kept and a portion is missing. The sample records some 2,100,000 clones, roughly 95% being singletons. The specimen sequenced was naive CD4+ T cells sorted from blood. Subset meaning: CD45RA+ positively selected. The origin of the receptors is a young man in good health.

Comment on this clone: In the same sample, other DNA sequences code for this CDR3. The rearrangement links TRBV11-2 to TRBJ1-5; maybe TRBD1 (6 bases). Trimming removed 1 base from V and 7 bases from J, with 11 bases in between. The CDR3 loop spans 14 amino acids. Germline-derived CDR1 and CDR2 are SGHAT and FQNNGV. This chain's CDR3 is CASSLGSGDQPQHF. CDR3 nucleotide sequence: TGTGCCAGCAGCTTAGGGTCAGGGGACCAGCCCCAGCATTTT.

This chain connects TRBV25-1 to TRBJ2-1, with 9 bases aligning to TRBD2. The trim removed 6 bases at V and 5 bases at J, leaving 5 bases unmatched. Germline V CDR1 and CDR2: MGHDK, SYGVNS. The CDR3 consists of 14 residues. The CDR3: CASRRLADHNEQFF. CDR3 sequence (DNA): TGTGCCAGCAGGAGACTAGCGGATCACAATGAGCAGTTCTTC.

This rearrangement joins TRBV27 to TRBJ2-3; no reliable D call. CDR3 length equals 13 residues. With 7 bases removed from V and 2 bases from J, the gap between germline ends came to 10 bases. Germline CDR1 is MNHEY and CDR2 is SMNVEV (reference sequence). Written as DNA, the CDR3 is TGTGCCAGCAACGAACGGGCCACAGATACGCAGTATTTT. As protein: CASNERATDTQYF.